Described below is a single TCR beta chain sequence and its context. These data are taken from a study of blood T cell repertoires in COVID-19. Study-wide background: Sources were T cells, B-cell-depleted T cells, or PBMCs; the material itself was cDNA or gDNA.

Between the trimmed V and J ends, which lost 0 bases and 7 bases, there was a span of 12 bases. CDR1 is MNHEY and CDR2 is SVGAGI in the germline V gene. CDR3 length: 15 residues. Produced via immunoSEQ multiplex PCR; TCRdb's table is partial and in-frame only. In the table there are some 210,000 clones, roughly 84% of which are singletons. The J gene is TRBJ1-4, the V gene TRBV6-5; no clear D gene. The TCR originated in a human donor in a cohort sampled during active COVID-19. Sequenced sample: peripheral blood. In nucleotides, the CDR3 is TGTGCCAGCAGTTACTCGGCCAGCGTGGGTGAAAAACTGTTTTTT. This translates into CASSYSASVGEKLFF.